The sequence of this TCR beta chain was determined in a study of neurological immune-mediated disorders. The V end lost 6 bases, the J end lost 1 base, and 18 bases lay between the germline ends. Germline V gene sequence: CDR1 DFQATT, CDR2 SNEGSKA (reference sequence). This CDR3 is 15 amino acids long. Time point defined: longitudinal time-point 2. At least ten counts were recorded for this clonotype. TCRdb re-called the 5' RACE reads with MiXCR, one entry per CDR3 protein. The sample yields over 55,000 distinct CDR3 sequences, about 8.9% seen once. The specimen sequenced was PBMCs. This clonotype was sampled from a man aged 25-45 years in good health. This chain connects TRBV20-1 to TRBJ1-1; D gene unclear. The CDR3 loop is CSAPDSWEANTEAFF. The CDR3 region has the DNA TGCAGTGCGCCGGATAGTTGGGAAGCGAACACTGAAGCTTTCTTT.